A selection of T cell receptor beta chains follows, all from one sample in a study of blood T cell repertoires in COVID-19. Data came from immunoSEQ multiplex PCR; TCRdb stores just in-frame clones and leaves some out. The table lists 65,000 to 70,000 clones, about 81% of them singletons. The material sequenced was peripheral blood. All receptors derive from a human donor in a cohort sampled during active COVID-19. Each CDR3 is given with its conserved first and last residue. Fields, in order: clone size, V gene, J gene, D gene, CDR3 DNA, CDR3 protein. The D gene is left open where the match is weak. For some rows the clone size is stated as once, few or many, or as a class when expanded; others skip it.

clone_size: -; v_call: TRBV6-5; j_call: TRBJ1-4; d_call: -; cdr3_nt: TGTGCCAGCAGTTACGACCCTCGCGGTGAAAAACTGTTTTTT; cdr3_aa: CASSYDPRGEKLFF
clone_size: -; v_call: TRBV2; j_call: TRBJ2-4; d_call: -; cdr3_nt: TGTGCCAGCAGTGTCCAGTTAGGCGGCCAGAAAAACATTCAGTACTTC; cdr3_aa: CASSVQLGGQKNIQYF
clone_size: -; v_call: TRBV12-3/TRBV12-4; j_call: TRBJ1-2; d_call: -; cdr3_nt: TGTGCCAGCAGTTTGGGAGGGGTCTATGGCTACACCTTC; cdr3_aa: CASSLGGVYGYTF
clone_size: -; v_call: TRBV7-8; j_call: TRBJ2-5; d_call: TRBD2; cdr3_nt: TGTGCCAGCAGCTCATACCGTATACTAGCGGGAGCTGGGGTTGGTGGAGAGACCCAGTACTTC; cdr3_aa: CASSSYRILAGAGVGGETQYF
clone_size: -; v_call: TRBV9; j_call: TRBJ1-6; d_call: TRBD1; cdr3_nt: TGTGCCAGCAGCCCACAGACAGGGTTCAATTCACCCCTCCACTTT; cdr3_aa: CASSPQTGFNSPLHF
clone_size: -; v_call: TRBV6-5; j_call: TRBJ2-3; d_call: TRBD1; cdr3_nt: TGTGCCAGCAGCTTCCAGGGGGGCACAGATACGCAGTATTTT; cdr3_aa: CASSFQGGTDTQYF
clone_size: -; v_call: TRBV28; j_call: TRBJ1-1; d_call: TRBD1; cdr3_nt: TGTGCCAGCAGTTTATCCCGAGGGACAGGACTAAACACTGAAGCTTTCTTT; cdr3_aa: CASSLSRGTGLNTEAFF
clone_size: -; v_call: TRBV27; j_call: TRBJ2-5; d_call: -; cdr3_nt: TGTGCCAGCAGTCCCCTACCGACGGGGGAGACCCAGTACTTC; cdr3_aa: CASSPLPTGETQYF
clone_size: -; v_call: TRBV4-2; j_call: TRBJ2-3; d_call: -; cdr3_nt: TGTGCCAGCAGCCGGACTGACACAGATACGCAGTATTTT; cdr3_aa: CASSRTDTDTQYF
clone_size: -; v_call: TRBV28; j_call: TRBJ2-3; d_call: -; cdr3_nt: TGTGCCAGCAGTTGGGGACTTAGCACAGATACGCAGTATTTT; cdr3_aa: CASSWGLSTDTQYF
clone_size: -; v_call: TRBV4-2; j_call: TRBJ2-1; d_call: TRBD2; cdr3_nt: TGTGCCAGCAGCGAGCGGGAGCTCAACAATGAGCAGTTCTTC; cdr3_aa: CASSERELNNEQFF
clone_size: once; v_call: TRBV7-9; j_call: TRBJ2-3; d_call: TRBD2; cdr3_nt: TGTGCCAGCAGCTCAACCGTGAGGACTAGCGGCACAGATACGCAGTATTTT; cdr3_aa: CASSSTVRTSGTDTQYF
clone_size: -; v_call: TRBV6-5; j_call: TRBJ2-3; d_call: TRBD1; cdr3_nt: TGTGCCAGCTGGGGACAGGGGGTTGGGACAGATACGCAGTATTTT; cdr3_aa: CASWGQGVGTDTQYF
clone_size: -; v_call: TRBV7-6; j_call: TRBJ1-1; d_call: -; cdr3_nt: TGTGCCAGCAGCTTAGCTGAGGGGAACACTGAAGCTTTCTTT; cdr3_aa: CASSLAEGNTEAFF
clone_size: -; v_call: TRBV4-3; j_call: TRBJ1-1; d_call: -; cdr3_nt: TGCGCCAGCAGCCATCTTCGGGGGGGGACTGAAGCTTTCTTT; cdr3_aa: CASSHLRGGTEAFF
clone_size: once; v_call: TRBV27; j_call: TRBJ2-2; d_call: TRBD2; cdr3_nt: TGTGCCAGCAGTCCTCTTTGGACTAGCGGGAGGGCCGGCGGGGAGCTGTTTTTT; cdr3_aa: CASSPLWTSGRAGGELFF
clone_size: -; v_call: TRBV7-9; j_call: TRBJ2-7; d_call: TRBD2; cdr3_nt: TGTGCCAGCAGTCTAACAGCCCTCGGACTAGCGGACTACGAGCAGTACTTC; cdr3_aa: CASSLTALGLADYEQYF
clone_size: few; v_call: TRBV2; j_call: TRBJ2-7; d_call: TRBD1; cdr3_nt: TGTGCCAGCACCCTGCAACAGGGGATCAACGAGCAGTACTTC; cdr3_aa: CASTLQQGINEQYF
clone_size: -; v_call: TRBV4-1; j_call: TRBJ2-1; d_call: TRBD2; cdr3_nt: TGCGCCAGCAGCCCTCGACTAGCGGGAGTTAATGAGCAGTTCTTC; cdr3_aa: CASSPRLAGVNEQFF
clone_size: -; v_call: TRBV6-5; j_call: TRBJ2-1; d_call: TRBD2; cdr3_nt: TGTGCCAGCACCGGATTTGCGGGAGTAGGAAATGAGCAGTTCTTC; cdr3_aa: CASTGFAGVGNEQFF
clone_size: -; v_call: TRBV24-1; j_call: TRBJ2-5; d_call: TRBD1; cdr3_nt: TGTGCCACCAGTGAAGGGGGCTGGGAGACCCAGTACTTC; cdr3_aa: CATSEGGWETQYF
clone_size: -; v_call: TRBV30; j_call: TRBJ1-1; d_call: -; cdr3_nt: TGTGCCTGGAGTGTAGGGGGGGCAGTCAGGACTGAAGCTTTCTTT; cdr3_aa: CAWSVGGAVRTEAFF
clone_size: -; v_call: TRBV30; j_call: TRBJ2-1; d_call: TRBD2; cdr3_nt: TGTGCCTGGAGTTTGGGACTAGCAGTCGATGAGCAGTTCTTC; cdr3_aa: CAWSLGLAVDEQFF
clone_size: -; v_call: TRBV2; j_call: TRBJ2-3; d_call: TRBD2; cdr3_nt: TGTGCCAGCAGGGTACCGGGACTAGTAACGACAGATACGCAGTATTTT; cdr3_aa: CASRVPGLVTTDTQYF
clone_size: -; v_call: TRBV5-6; j_call: TRBJ1-1; d_call: -; cdr3_nt: TGTGCCAGCAGTTCGTTGGGGAGGGACACTGAAGCTTTCTTT; cdr3_aa: CASSSLGRDTEAFF
clone_size: -; v_call: TRBV28; j_call: TRBJ1-3; d_call: -; cdr3_nt: TGTGCCAGTAGAACAGGGACTGGAAACACCATATATTTT; cdr3_aa: CASRTGTGNTIYF
clone_size: -; v_call: TRBV25-1; j_call: TRBJ2-2; d_call: -; cdr3_nt: TGTGCCAGCAGTTCCCAGGTGGCGAACACCGGGGAGCTGTTTTTT; cdr3_aa: CASSSQVANTGELFF
clone_size: -; v_call: TRBV19; j_call: TRBJ1-1; d_call: -; cdr3_nt: TGTGCCAGTAGTACCGCGGGACGGGACGTCACTGAAGCTTTCTTT; cdr3_aa: CASSTAGRDVTEAFF
clone_size: -; v_call: TRBV5-4; j_call: TRBJ2-1; d_call: -; cdr3_nt: TGTGCCAGCAGCTCTCAAGGGGCCAATGAGCAGTTCTTC; cdr3_aa: CASSSQGANEQFF
clone_size: -; v_call: TRBV5-1; j_call: TRBJ2-5; d_call: -; cdr3_nt: TGCGCCAGCAGGCCCCAGTACCAAGAGACCCAGTACTTC; cdr3_aa: CASRPQYQETQYF
clone_size: -; v_call: TRBV7-9; j_call: TRBJ2-1; d_call: TRBD2; cdr3_nt: TGTGCCAGCAGCCGGGGACTAGCGGGAGGGATCAATGAGCAGTTCTTC; cdr3_aa: CASSRGLAGGINEQFF
clone_size: -; v_call: TRBV25-1; j_call: TRBJ2-1; d_call: TRBD2; cdr3_nt: TGTGCCAGCGGCCCTGGGAGGGCATCGTTCTTC; cdr3_aa: CASGPGRASFF
clone_size: -; v_call: TRBV7-8; j_call: TRBJ2-3; d_call: -; cdr3_nt: TGTGCCAGCAGCTTAAGCGGCGCCCGGGATACGCAGTATTTT; cdr3_aa: CASSLSGARDTQYF
clone_size: -; v_call: TRBV3-1/TRBV3-2; j_call: TRBJ1-1; d_call: -; cdr3_nt: TGTGCCAGCAGCCAAGACGTGGGAGGTGGAGCTTTCTTT; cdr3_aa: CASSQDVGGGAFF
clone_size: -; v_call: TRBV28; j_call: TRBJ2-7; d_call: TRBD1; cdr3_nt: TGTGCCAGCAGTTGGGTCCGGGACAGCATTTACGAGCAGTACTTC; cdr3_aa: CASSWVRDSIYEQYF